This entry features one T cell receptor (beta chain) sequence. The sample comes from a study of shared clonotypes between healthy human individuals. On the study more broadly: Three plates were used per donor for CD4 naive, three for CD4 memory, two for CD8 naive and one for CD8 memory.

The CDR3 is 14 amino acids. Trimming removed 3 bases from V and 4 bases from J, with 12 bases in between. Per the germline V gene, CDR1 is MDHEN and CDR2 is SYDVKM. Assay execution proceeded at the deep level. The repertoire was sequenced with immunoSEQ multiplex PCR; TCRdb's copy has only in-frame clones and lacks some. The table has approximately 1,500,000 clones, under 99% seen once. The V gene is TRBV28, the J gene TRBJ1-1, with no clear D. Sequences were obtained from naive CD4+ T cells sorted from blood. Subset noted: CD45RA+ positively selected. The clonotype was recovered from a man aged 25 to 40 in good health. CDR3 sequence: CASSFTAGPTEAFF. In DNA, the CDR3 is TGTGCCAGCAGTTTTACAGCAGGACCCACTGAAGCTTTCTTT.